The sequence of this T cell receptor beta chain was determined in a study of cytomegalovirus exposure and HLA in healthy donors. Some clones are missing from TCRdb's copy, which holds only in-frame ones; the method was immunoSEQ multiplex PCR. The top ten hold 1.6% of the sample, which has some 72,000 clones, almost 97% seen once. Deletions cut 10 bases from V and 3 bases from J, with 15 bases between. CDR1 and CDR2 (germline): WNHNN, SYGVQD (reference sequence). The CDR3 is 14 residues long. The chain joins TRBV10-1 to TRBJ2-2; D is uncertain. Sample: PBMCs. This TCR came from a man between 18 and 35 years old in good health and CMV-seropositive. CDR3 in amino acids: CATIRASHTGELFF. The CDR3 bases are TGCGCCACCATTCGAGCGTCCCACACCGGGGAGCTGTTTTTT.